What follows describes a single T cell receptor beta chain. It has no known antigen specificity. This record comes from a study of monozygotic twins with inflammatory bowel disease (dated by TCRdb to about 2019). Background for the entire study: In total, 28 monozygotic twin pairs made up the full study: 19 Danish pairs, all IBD-discordant, plus nine German pairs, of which four were IBD-concordant and five were IBD-discordant. Within discordant pairs, disease-associated traits were sought mainly by comparing IBD patients with their genetically identical healthy co-twins. Each individual had, on average, about 151 000 unique TCRalpha sequences and 181 000 unique TCRbeta sequences available for analysis.

The protocol used for the library was 5' RACE. For each TCR library, 3,500 to 4,000 ng of total RNA was used. cDNA was synthesized with SMARTScribe reverse transcriptase in eight separate reactions per sample. During cDNA synthesis, unique molecular identifiers containing a 6-nucleotide sample barcode were introduced by template switching. Two nested PCRs of about 15 and 9 cycles amplified the TCRalpha and TCRbeta cDNA, and bead purification followed each PCR. Before amplification, cDNA was treated with uracil DNA-glycosylase and purified using the QIAquick PCR purification kit. In the second PCR, Illumina TruSeq-compatible adapters and sample-specific barcodes were added. TapeStation and Qubit were used to check library quality and concentration, and about 5 ng of each library was pooled. The pooled libraries were sequenced with 2 x 100 bp reads and custom sequencing primers on an Illumina HiSeq2500 single-index Rapid Run. Turning to the authors' computational methods: PCR and sequencing errors were corrected by UMI-based consensus assembly using MiGEC version 1.2.6. MiXCR version 2.1.1 was used to carry out V(D)J alignment, clonotype assembly and CDR3 extraction. To normalise gene usage, clonotype sharing and MAIT/NKT TCR abundance, the analysis used the top 1000, 10 000 and 20 000 clonotypes per sample. After downsampling to 27 000 UMIs, diversity was calculated as the inverse Simpson index using the vegan R package. Paired Mann-Whitney U tests on discordant twin pairs were used, with Benjamini-Hochberg multiple-testing correction. Through TCRdb reprocessing, the reads give one entry per CDR3 protein sequence; DNA is omitted. Here the V and J calls rest on TCRdb's processing, not on the authors' analysis. Per the sample table, the count is around 380,000 distinct CDR3 sequences. In total, the top ten clones hold 2% to 3% of the sample.

Broader findings and caveats from the paper: The results gave no support for a single strong signal or clonotype linked to IBD. Repertoire similarity did not differ between concordant and discordant twins, possibly due to limited statistical power. The analysis was unable to tell different T cell subtypes apart. Compared with healthy twins, IBD patients shared fewer clonotypes with other individuals, and the difference was most pronounced in patients with signs of disease activity. IBD patients had lower TCRbeta repertoire diversity, measured by the inverse Simpson index, than their healthy co-twins. Differing immunosuppressive treatments among patients may have added background noise and inter-individual variability to the repertoires.

CDR1 is given as MNHEY and CDR2 as SMNVEV, both from the germline V gene (reference sequence). The CDR3 sequence holds 13 residues, the cysteine and phenylalanine included. DNA is not on record. A 2.5 ml peripheral blood sample was drawn into PAXgene tubes per donor and stored at -80°C. Total RNA was isolated from whole blood with the PAXgene blood miRNA kit on an automated QIAcube, without T cell sorting. Peripheral blood from monozygotic twin pairs concordant or discordant for inflammatory bowel disease was subjected to deep TCRalpha and TCRbeta repertoire profiling with unique molecular barcoding. Smoking habits were recorded for all twin pairs, with individuals classified as current, former or never smokers.

Sample: blood. The clonotype originates from a human donor with ulcerative colitis or Crohn's disease, or a healthy co-twin of an affected twin (not recorded which). The chain links TRBV27 with TRBJ1-6; without DNA, the TCRdb call of TRBD1 cannot be checked. CDR3 region: CASTDSHNSPLHF.